The next 10 T cell receptor beta chains were all read from a single sample in a study of cytomegalovirus exposure and HLA in healthy donors. PCR involved 60 Vbeta and 13 Jbeta primers. The protocol was immunoSEQ multiplex PCR, while the TCRdb copy is restricted to in-frame clones and leaves out a portion. In the table there are about 170,000 clones, 65% to 85% of which are singletons. Sequencing input: PBMCs. Every receptor here comes from a young woman in good health and CMV-seronegative.

This clone came up once. The rearrangement links TRBV11-2 to TRBJ2-5; the match to TRBD2 covers 9 bases. V trimming: 4 bases; J trimming: 4 bases; junction bases outside the gene matches: 7. The CDR3 runs to 15 residues. The germline gives CDR1 SGHAT, CDR2 FQNNGV. CDR3 protein: CASSSLAGRGETQYF. CDR3 in DNA: TGTGCCAGCAGCTCCCTAGCGGGACGCGGAGAGACCCAGTACTTC.

V usage is TRBV27 and J usage is TRBJ1-2; possible D gene TRBD1, 6 bases. Germline V gene sequence: CDR1 MNHEY, CDR2 SMNVEV (reference sequence). V was cut by 4 bases and J by 0 bases, with 12 bases left in between. This CDR3 contains 15 residues. CDR3: CASSSRQAANYGYTF. The CDR3 nucleotides are TGTGCCAGCAGTTCAAGACAGGCCGCTAACTATGGCTACACCTTC.

The rearrangement joins TRBV5-8 to TRBJ2-1; D is undetermined. V was clipped by 0 bases and J by 6 bases, with 13 bases between them. The CDR3 is 15 residues long. Per germline, CDR1 SGHTS and CDR2 YDEGEE. The CDR3 DNA reads TGTGCCAGCAGCTTGGGAGTGACCAGCGCCAATGAGCAGTTCTTC. This encodes CASSLGVTSANEQFF.

CDR3 nucleotide sequence: TGCAGCGCCCAGACTAGTTACGAGCAGTACTTC. Translating it yields CSAQTSYEQYF. The chain combines TRBV29-1 with TRBJ2-7; TRBD2 is a possible D gene (6 bases). Germline V gene data show CDR1 as SQVTM and CDR2 as ANQGSEA. The CDR3 contains 11 residues. V lost 7 bases, J lost 4 bases, and 11 bases lay in between.

In this sample, this clone turned up a few times. The chain joins TRBV7-2 to TRBJ1-2, with a possible D match to TRBD1 (6 bases). Germline V gene sequence: CDR1 SGHTA, CDR2 FQGNSA. This CDR3 is 13 amino acids long. V lost 0 bases, J lost 8 bases, and 10 bases lay in between. CDR3 nucleotides: TGTGCCAGCAGCTTAGCCATAGGGGGAGGCTACACCTTC. Protein: CASSLAIGGGYTF.

V and J are TRBV28 and TRBJ2-7; 7 bases agree with TRBD2. V was clipped by 3 bases and J by 5 bases; unmatched bases: 10. The germline gives CDR1 MDHEN, CDR2 SYDVKM. The CDR3 totals 15 residues. The CDR3 bases are TGTGCCAGCAGTTTTCCGCGGACTAGTTCCGACGAGCAGTACTTC. This gives the protein CASSFPRTSSDEQYF.

This clone was counted between two and nine times. The chain joins TRBV28 to TRBJ1-6; D gene unclear. CDR1 and CDR2 from the germline V gene are MDHEN and SYDVKM. CDR3 length: 15 residues. Trimming pared 2 bases from V and 8 bases from J, leaving 13 bases between. The CDR3 DNA reads as TGTGCCAGCAGTTTAGTTCAGGTTCAATATTCACCCCTCCACTTT. It encodes CASSLVQVQYSPLHF.

The CDR3 DNA follows: TGTGCCAGTAGTAGGGTAGGGAGGGGGGAATGGTCAAACATTCAGTACTTC. Translation: CASSRVGRGEWSNIQYF. The chain links TRBV19 to TRBJ2-4, with D possibly being TRBD2 (7 bases). V was clipped by 4 bases and J by 6 bases, with 22 bases between them. The germline gives CDR1 LNHDA, CDR2 SQIVND (reference sequence). CDR3 length equals 17 residues.

The V gene is TRBV10-1, the J gene TRBJ1-3, with 7 bases fitting TRBD1. Germline V gives CDR1 WNHNN, CDR2 SYGVQD (reference sequence). This CDR3 comprises 16 residues. V lost 10 bases to trimming and J lost 4 bases; unmatched junction nucleotides: 16. CDR3 bases: TGCGCCATGCCCAAAGGGGGCCGAAAACTCGGAAACACCATATATTTT. This codes for CAMPKGGRKLGNTIYF.

The chain couples TRBV28 to TRBJ2-1; D may be TRBD2 (6 bases). Trimming took off 4 bases at V and 3 bases at J, with 16 bases between the two ends. Germline CDR1 and CDR2: MDHEN and SYDVKM. This CDR3 is 16 amino acids long. The CDR3: CASSSPGERGYNEQFF. The CDR3 DNA sequence: TGTGCCAGCAGTTCGCCGGGGGAAAGGGGCTACAATGAGCAGTTCTTC.